The 11 T cell receptor beta chains reported below all come from one sample, sequenced in a study of cytotoxic CD8 clonotypes in ibrutinib-treated CLL. Sequenced by immunoSEQ multiplex PCR; TCRdb stores in-frame clones only, minus some. This table has around 130,000 clones, about 85% appearing once. Sequences were derived from PBMCs, sampled after 24 months of ibrutinib treatment. Receptors were obtained from a human donor with chronic lymphocytic leukemia.

The chain links TRBV19 to TRBJ1-1; no reliable D call. Per germline, CDR1 LNHDA and CDR2 SQIVND (reference sequence). V lost 3 bases to trimming and J lost 4 bases, with 15 bases between them. This CDR3 comprises 15 residues. The CDR3 region has the DNA TGTGCCAGTAGTATTACCGCCGATGTGGGCACTGAAGCTTTCTTT. It yields the protein CASSITADVGTEAFF.

This clone occurred once. This rearrangement joins TRBV9 to TRBJ1-1; TRBD1 matches at 8 bases. The CDR3 has 14 amino acids. V lost 0 bases to trimming and J lost 6 bases; unmatched junction nucleotides: 4. Per germline, CDR1 SGDLS and CDR2 YYNGEE. CDR3 protein: CASSVVQGAAEAFF. The DNA for the CDR3 is TGTGCCAGCAGCGTAGTTCAGGGGGCAGCTGAAGCTTTCTTT.

This clone was seen a few times. The rearrangement uses TRBV5-8 and TRBJ1-5; 11 nucleotides align to TRBD1. Per germline, CDR1 SGHTS and CDR2 YDEGEE. The CDR3 is 15 amino acids. V lost 0 bases, J lost 5 bases, and 1 base stayed unmatched. The CDR3 here is CASSLEGQGDQPQHF. Written as DNA, the CDR3 is TGTGCCAGCAGCTTGGAGGGACAGGGGGATCAGCCCCAGCATTTT.

This sequence joins TRBV11-2 and TRBJ2-5; tentatively, D is TRBD1 (6 bases). The CDR3 covers 13 residues. Germline assignment: CDR1 SGHAT and CDR2 FQNNGV. V lost 4 bases, J lost 2 bases, and 8 bases lay in between. CDR3 protein: CASSSGVQETQYF. CDR3 nucleotide sequence: TGTGCCAGCAGCTCAGGGGTTCAAGAGACCCAGTACTTC.

This chain joins TRBV27 and TRBJ1-1, with 12 bases identical to TRBD1. Per the germline V gene, CDR1 is MNHEY and CDR2 is SMNVEV (reference sequence). V was clipped by 6 bases and J by 2 bases; unmatched bases: 19. This CDR3 has 20 residues. The CDR3 here is CASSRDRGRFGRRENTEAFF. CDR3 nucleotides: TGTGCCAGCAGCCGGGACAGGGGGCGCTTCGGAAGGCGGGAAAACACTGAAGCTTTCTTT.

This chain joins TRBV13 and TRBJ1-3; unclear D gene. The CDR3 runs to 16 residues. Germline V gene lookup returns CDR1 PRHDT and CDR2 FYEKMQ (reference sequence). V lost 5 bases and J lost 0, with 14 bases in between. The CDR3 region has the DNA TGTGCCAGCAGCCCAAAGCCTGGCAGCTCTGGAAACACCATATATTTT. Amino acid sequence: CASSPKPGSSGNTIYF.

V and J are TRBV7-9 and TRBJ2-4; 9 bases map to TRBD1. Germline-derived CDR1 and CDR2 are SEHNR and FQNEAQ (reference sequence). The CDR3 runs 18 residues. The ends lost 2 bases at V and 1 base at J; junction bases unmatched: 9. Here the CDR3 DNA reads TGTGCCAGCAGCTTATGGGACAGGGTGGTTGTTGCCAAAAACATTCAGTACTTC. Protein: CASSLWDRVVVAKNIQYF.

The chain links TRBV27 to TRBJ1-5; possibly TRBD1 for D (6 bases). The CDR3 extends over 18 amino acids. Per germline, CDR1 MNHEY and CDR2 SMNVEV (reference sequence). The germline V and J ends were trimmed by 3 bases and 2 bases, with 20 bases remaining between them. This CDR3 is CASSFLGRGGMGNQPQHF. The CDR3 DNA reads as TGTGCCAGCAGTTTTCTCGGCAGGGGAGGCATGGGCAATCAGCCCCAGCATTTT.

The chain joins TRBV11-2 to TRBJ1-4, with no clear D. CDR1 and CDR2 (germline): SGHAT, FQNNGV. V lost 0 bases to trimming and J lost 9 bases, with 8 bases between them. The CDR3 length is 13 residues. In DNA form, the CDR3 reads TGTGCCAGCAGCTTAGATCGAGACCAAAAACTGTTTTTT. This sequence encodes CASSLDRDQKLFF.

V is TRBV6-6 and J is TRBJ1-2; D uncertain. Germline V gene sequence: CDR1 MNHNY, CDR2 SVGAGI (reference sequence). Between the trimmed V and J ends, which lost 0 bases and 8 bases, there was a span of 10 bases. This CDR3 comprises 13 residues. The CDR3 nucleotides read TGTGCCAGCAGTTACTCGACGTCCGTGGGCTACACCTTC. Translation: CASSYSTSVGYTF.

The V and J genes are TRBV7-2 and TRBJ1-2; D gene uncertain. Per germline, CDR1 SGHTA and CDR2 FQGNSA. The germline V and J ends were trimmed by 0 bases and 5 bases, with 4 bases remaining between them. This CDR3 is 12 amino acids long. The CDR3 region is CASSLAGYGYTF. CDR3 bases: TGTGCCAGCAGCTTAGCGGGATATGGCTACACCTTC.